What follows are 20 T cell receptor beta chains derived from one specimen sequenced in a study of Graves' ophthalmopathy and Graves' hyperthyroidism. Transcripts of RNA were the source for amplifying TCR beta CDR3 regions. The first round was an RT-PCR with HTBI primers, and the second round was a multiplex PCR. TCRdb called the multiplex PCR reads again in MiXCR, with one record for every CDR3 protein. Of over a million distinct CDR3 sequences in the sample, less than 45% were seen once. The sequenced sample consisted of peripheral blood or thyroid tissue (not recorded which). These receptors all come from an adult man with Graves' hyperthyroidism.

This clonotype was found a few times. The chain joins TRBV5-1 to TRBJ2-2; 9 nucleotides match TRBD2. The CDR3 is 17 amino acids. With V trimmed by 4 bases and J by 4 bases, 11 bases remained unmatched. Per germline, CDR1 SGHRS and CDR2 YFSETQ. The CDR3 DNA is TGCGCCAGCAGCAGAGGATTAGCGGGAGTTCGCACCGGGGAGCTGTTTTTT. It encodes CASSRGLAGVRTGELFF.

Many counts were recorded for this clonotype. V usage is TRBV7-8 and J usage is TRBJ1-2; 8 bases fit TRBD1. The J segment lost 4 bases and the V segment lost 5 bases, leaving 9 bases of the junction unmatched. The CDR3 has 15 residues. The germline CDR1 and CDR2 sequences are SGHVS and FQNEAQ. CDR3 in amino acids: CASSETGEPIYGYTF. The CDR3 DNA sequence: TGTGCCAGCAGCGAGACAGGGGAACCTATCTATGGCTACACCTTC. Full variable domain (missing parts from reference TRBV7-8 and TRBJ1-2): GAGVSQSPRYKVAKRGQDVALRCDPISGHVSLFWYQQALGQGPEFLTYFQNEAQLDKSGLPSDRFFAERPEGSVSTLKIQRTQQEDSAVYLCASSETGEPIYGYTFGSGTRLTVV.

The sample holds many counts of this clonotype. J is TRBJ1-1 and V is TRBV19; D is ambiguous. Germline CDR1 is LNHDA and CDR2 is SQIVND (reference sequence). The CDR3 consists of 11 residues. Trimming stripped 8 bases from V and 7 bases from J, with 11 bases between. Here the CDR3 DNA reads TGTGCCAGTTTCGGTCCCGATGAAGCTTTCTTT. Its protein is CASFGPDEAFF.

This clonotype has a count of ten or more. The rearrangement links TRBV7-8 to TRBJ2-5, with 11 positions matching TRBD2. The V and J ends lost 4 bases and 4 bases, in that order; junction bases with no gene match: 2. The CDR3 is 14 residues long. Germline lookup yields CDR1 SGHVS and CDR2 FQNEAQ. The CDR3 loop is CASSSTSGAETQYF. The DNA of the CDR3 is TGTGCCAGCAGCTCGACTAGCGGGGCAGAGACCCAGTACTTC.

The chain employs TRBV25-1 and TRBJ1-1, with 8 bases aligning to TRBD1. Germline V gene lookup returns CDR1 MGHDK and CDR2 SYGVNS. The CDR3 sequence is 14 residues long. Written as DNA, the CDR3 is TGTGGCGGCAGAGCCGGGACAGGGAACACTGAAGCTTTCTTT. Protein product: CGGRAGTGNTEAFF.

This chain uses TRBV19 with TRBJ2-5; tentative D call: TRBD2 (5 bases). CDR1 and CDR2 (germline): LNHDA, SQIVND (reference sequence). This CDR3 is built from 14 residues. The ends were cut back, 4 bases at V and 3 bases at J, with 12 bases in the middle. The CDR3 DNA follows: TGTGCCAGTAGTACCGGGGTTGGAGAAGAGACCCAGTACTTC. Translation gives CASSTGVGEETQYF.

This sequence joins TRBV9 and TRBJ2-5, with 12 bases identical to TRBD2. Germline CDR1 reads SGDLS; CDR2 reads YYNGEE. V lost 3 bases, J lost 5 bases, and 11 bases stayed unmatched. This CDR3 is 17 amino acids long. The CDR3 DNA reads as TGTGCCAGCAGCGGAACGACGACTAGCGGGAGTTCCGAGACCCAGTACTTC. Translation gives CASSGTTTSGSSETQYF.

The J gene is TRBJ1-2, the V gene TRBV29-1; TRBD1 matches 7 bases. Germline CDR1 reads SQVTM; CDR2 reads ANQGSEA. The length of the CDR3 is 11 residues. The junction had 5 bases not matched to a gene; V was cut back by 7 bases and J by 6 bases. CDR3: CSGKGAHGYTF. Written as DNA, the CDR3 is TGCAGCGGGAAGGGGGCGCATGGCTACACCTTC.

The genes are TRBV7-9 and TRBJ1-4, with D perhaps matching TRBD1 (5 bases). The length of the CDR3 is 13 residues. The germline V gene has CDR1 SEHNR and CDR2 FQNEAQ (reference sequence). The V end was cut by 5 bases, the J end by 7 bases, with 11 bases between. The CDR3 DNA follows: TGTGCCAGCAGCACGTGGGGGGTTGAAAAACTGTTTTTT. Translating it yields CASSTWGVEKLFF. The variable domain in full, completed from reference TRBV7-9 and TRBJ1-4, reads DTGVSQNPRHKITKRGQNVTFRCDPISEHNRLYWYRQTLGQGPEFLTYFQNEAQLEKSRLLSDRFSAERPKGSFSTLEIQRTEQGDSAMYLCASSTWGVEKLFFGSGTQLSVL.

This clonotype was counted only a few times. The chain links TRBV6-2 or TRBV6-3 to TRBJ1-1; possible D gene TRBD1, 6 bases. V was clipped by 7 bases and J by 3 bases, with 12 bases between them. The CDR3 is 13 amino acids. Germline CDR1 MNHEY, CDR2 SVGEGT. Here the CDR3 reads CASTQGSHTEAFF. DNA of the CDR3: TGTGCCAGCACTCAGGGGAGTCACACTGAAGCTTTCTTT.

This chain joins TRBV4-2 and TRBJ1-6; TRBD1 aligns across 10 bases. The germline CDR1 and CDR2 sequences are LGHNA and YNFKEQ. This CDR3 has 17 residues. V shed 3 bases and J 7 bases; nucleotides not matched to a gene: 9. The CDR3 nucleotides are TGTGCCAGCAGCCAGGTGACAGGGGGCTCCCTAAATTCACCCCTCCACTTT. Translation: CASSQVTGGSLNSPLHF.

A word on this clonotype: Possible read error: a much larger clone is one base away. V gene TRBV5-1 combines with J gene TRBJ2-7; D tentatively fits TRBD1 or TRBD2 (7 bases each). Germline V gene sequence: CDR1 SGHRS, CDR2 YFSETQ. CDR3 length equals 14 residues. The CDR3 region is CAGSSGGQSREQYF. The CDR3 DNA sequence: TGCGCCGGCAGCTCGGGGGGACAGTCAAGGGAGCAGTACTTC.

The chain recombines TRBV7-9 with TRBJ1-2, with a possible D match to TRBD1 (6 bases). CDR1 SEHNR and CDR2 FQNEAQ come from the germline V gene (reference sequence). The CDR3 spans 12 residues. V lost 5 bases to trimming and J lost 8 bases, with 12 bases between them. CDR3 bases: TGTGCCAGCAGCAAGAACAGGGAAGGCTACACCTTC. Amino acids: CASSKNREGYTF.

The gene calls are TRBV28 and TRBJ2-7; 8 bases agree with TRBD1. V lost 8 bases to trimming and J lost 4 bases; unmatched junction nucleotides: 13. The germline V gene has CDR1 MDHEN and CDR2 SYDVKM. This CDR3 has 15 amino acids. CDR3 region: CASQVAGQGTYEQYF. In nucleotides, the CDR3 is TGTGCCAGCCAGGTTGCCGGACAGGGAACTTACGAGCAGTACTTC.

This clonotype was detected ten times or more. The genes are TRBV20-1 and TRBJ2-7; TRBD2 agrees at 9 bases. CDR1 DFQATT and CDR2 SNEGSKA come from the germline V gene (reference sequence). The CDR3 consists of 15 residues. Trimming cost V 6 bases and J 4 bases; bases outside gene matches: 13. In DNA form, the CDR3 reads TGCAGTGCCAAGGTGGCGGGAGGGCCGGTGTACGAGCAGTACTTC. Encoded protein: CSAKVAGGPVYEQYF.

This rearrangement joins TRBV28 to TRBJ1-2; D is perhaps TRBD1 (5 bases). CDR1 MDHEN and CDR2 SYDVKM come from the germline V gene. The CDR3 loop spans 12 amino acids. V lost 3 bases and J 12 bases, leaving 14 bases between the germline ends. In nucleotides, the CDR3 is TGTGCCAGCAGTTTCGGGGCAATCGGCCACACCTTC. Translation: CASSFGAIGHTF.

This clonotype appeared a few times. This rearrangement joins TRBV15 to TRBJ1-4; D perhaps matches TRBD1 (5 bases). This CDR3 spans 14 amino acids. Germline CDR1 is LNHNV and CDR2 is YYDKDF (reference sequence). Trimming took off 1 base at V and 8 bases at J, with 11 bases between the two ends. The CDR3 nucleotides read TGTGCCACCAGCAGAGCAAGGGCAGGGGAAAAACTGTTTTTT. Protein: CATSRARAGEKLFF.

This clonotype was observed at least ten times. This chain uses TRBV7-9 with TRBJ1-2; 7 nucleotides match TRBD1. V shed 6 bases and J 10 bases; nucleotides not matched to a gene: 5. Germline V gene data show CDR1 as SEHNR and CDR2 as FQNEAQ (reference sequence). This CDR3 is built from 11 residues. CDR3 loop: CASSRQGAYTF. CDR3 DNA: TGTGCCAGCAGTAGACAGGGAGCCTACACCTTC.

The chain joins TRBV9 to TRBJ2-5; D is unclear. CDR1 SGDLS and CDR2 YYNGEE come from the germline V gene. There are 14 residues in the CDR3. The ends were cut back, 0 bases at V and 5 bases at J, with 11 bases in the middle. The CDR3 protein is CASSVGRSGETQYF. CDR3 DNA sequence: TGTGCCAGCAGCGTAGGTAGGAGTGGTGAGACCCAGTACTTC.

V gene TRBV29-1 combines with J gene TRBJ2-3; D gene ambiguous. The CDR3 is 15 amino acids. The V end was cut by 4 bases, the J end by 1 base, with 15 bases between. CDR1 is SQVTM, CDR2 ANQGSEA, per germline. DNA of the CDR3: TGCAGCGTTGGGACGTTAAGGGTTGGCACAGATACGCAGTATTTT. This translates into CSVGTLRVGTDTQYF.